This entry features one T cell receptor (beta chain) sequence. This CDR3 has 15 residues. Germline CDR1 and CDR2: SGHRS and YFSETQ. V dropped 4 bases and J dropped 0 bases, with 11 bases sitting between them. This entry belongs to a study of blood T cell repertoires in COVID-19. Study-level background: Samples of COVID-19 (acute and convalescent) were obtained from the United States, Italy and Spain. Nucleic acid was either cDNA or gDNA, and it came from T cells, B-cell-depleted T cells, or PBMCs.

Original analysis: Amplified reference gene primers provided the basis for estimating nucleated cell counts. The repertoire was sequenced with immunoSEQ multiplex PCR; TCRdb's copy has only in-frame clones and lacks some. Clonal size and the V and J genes are those of that table, whereas D and trimming came from the DNA. The sample consists of a few hundred thousand clones, about 90% of them appearing once. This TCR was recovered from a man aged 18 to 29 with active or convalescent COVID-19. The sample comprised peripheral blood. The chain is built from TRBV5-1 and TRBJ1-5; D remains unclear. CDR3 sequence: CASSLSGISNQPQHF. The CDR3 nucleotides read TGCGCCAGCAGCCTATCCGGGATTAGCAATCAGCCCCAGCATTTT.